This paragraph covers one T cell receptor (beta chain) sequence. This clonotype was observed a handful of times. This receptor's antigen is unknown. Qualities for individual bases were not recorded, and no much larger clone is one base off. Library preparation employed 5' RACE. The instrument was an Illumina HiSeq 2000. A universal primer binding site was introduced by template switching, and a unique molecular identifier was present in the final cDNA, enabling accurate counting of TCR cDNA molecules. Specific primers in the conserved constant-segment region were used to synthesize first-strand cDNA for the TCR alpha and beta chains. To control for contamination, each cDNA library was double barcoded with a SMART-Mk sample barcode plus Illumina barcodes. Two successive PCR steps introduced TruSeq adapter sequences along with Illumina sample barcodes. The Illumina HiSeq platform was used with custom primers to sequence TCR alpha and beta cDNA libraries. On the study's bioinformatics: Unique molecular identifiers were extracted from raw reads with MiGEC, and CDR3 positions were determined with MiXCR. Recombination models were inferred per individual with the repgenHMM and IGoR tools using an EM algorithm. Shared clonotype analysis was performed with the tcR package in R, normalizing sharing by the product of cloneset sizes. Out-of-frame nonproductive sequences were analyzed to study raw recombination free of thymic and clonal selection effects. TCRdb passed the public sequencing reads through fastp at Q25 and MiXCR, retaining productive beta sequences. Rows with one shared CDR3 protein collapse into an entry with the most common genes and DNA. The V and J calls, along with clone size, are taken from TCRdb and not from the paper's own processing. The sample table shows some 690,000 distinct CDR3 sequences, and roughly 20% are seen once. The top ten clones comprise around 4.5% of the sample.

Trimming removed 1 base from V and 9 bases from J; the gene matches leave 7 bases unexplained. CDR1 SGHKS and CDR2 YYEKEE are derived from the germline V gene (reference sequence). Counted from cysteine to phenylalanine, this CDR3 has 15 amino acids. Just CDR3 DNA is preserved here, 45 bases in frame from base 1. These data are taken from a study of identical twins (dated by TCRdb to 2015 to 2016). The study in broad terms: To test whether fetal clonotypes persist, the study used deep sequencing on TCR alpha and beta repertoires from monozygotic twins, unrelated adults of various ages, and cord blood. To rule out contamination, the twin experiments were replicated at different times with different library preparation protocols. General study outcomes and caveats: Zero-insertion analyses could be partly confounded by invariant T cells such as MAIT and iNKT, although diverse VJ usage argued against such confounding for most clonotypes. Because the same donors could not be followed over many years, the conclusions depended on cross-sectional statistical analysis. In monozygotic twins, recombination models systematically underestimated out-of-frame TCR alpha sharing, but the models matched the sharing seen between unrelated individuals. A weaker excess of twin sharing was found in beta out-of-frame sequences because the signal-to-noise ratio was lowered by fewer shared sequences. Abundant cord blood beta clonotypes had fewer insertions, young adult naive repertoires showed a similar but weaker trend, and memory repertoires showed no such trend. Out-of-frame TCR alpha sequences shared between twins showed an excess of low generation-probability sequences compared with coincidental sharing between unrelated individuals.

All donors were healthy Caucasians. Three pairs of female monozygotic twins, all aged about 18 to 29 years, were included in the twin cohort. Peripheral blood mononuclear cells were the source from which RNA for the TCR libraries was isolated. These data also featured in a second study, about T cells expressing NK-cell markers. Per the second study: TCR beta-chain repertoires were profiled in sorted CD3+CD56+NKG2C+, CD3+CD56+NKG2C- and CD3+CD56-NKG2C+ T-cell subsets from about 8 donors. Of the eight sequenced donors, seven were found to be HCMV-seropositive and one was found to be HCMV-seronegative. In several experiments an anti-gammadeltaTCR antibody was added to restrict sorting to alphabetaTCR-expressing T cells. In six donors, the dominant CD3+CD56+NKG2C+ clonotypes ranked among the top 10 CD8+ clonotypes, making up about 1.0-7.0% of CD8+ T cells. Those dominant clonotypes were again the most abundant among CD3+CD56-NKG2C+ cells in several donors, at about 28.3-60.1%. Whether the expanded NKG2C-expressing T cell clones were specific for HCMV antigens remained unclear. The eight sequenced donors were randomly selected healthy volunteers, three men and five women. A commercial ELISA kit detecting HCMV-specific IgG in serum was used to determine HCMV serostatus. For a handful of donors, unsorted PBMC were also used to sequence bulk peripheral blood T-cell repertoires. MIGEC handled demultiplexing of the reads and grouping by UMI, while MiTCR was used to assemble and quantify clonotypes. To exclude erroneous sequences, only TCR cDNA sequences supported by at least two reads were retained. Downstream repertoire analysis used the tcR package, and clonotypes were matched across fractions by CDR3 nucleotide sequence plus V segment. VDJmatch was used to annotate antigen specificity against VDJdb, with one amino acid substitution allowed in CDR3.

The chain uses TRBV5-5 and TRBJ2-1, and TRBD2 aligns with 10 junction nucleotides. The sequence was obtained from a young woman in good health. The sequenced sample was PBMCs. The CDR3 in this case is CASSLLPSGSGEQFF. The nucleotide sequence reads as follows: TGTGCCAGCAGCTTGTTGCCTAGCGGGAGCGGTGAGCAGTTCTTC.